This T cell receptor beta chain was found in a study of brain T cells in children with intractable seizures. General observations from the study: Pre-surgery blood may have been undersampled, hiding some clones. Patients' HCMV serostatus was unknown; virus specificity rests on CDR3 similarity alone.

The sample's time point: blood from clinic visit 5 months post-surgery; TSC patient then seizure free. Sequencing was limited to surgery cases with top T cell transcript signatures in brain tissue. Patients received at least one anti-epileptic drug before surgery. Details on this clone: Its antigen is unidentified.

The protocol was immunoSEQ multiplex PCR, while the TCRdb copy is restricted to in-frame clones and leaves out a portion. The sample holds hundreds of thousands of clones, 93% seen once. The ends were cut back, 5 bases at V and 0 bases at J, with 9 bases in the middle. This CDR3 spans 13 amino acids. The germline V gene has CDR1 SQVTM and CDR2 ANQGSEA. The sequence was obtained from a boy in the first two years of life with tuberous sclerosis and intractable seizures. The rearrangement joins TRBV29-1 to TRBJ2-3, with D uncertain. The sequences come from peripheral blood, collected approximately 5 months after surgery. The CDR3 protein is CSVFTASTDTQYF. In nucleotides, the CDR3 is TGCAGCGTTTTCACTGCTAGCACAGATACGCAGTATTTT.